The source of this T cell receptor (beta chain) is a study of blood T cell repertoires in COVID-19. Overall study: Acute and convalescent COVID-19 specimens originated in the United States, Italy and Spain. Sample material is recorded as cDNA or gDNA derived from T cells, B-cell-depleted T cells, or PBMCs.

Original analysis: How many nucleated cells were present was estimated from reference gene primer amplification. Assay: immunoSEQ multiplex PCR; the TCRdb copy retains only in-frame clones and omits some. V and J calls plus clone size are reproduced from that table; the DNA served to infer D and trimming. The sample has more than 50,000 clones, 89% seen once. CDR1 is MNHEY, CDR2 SVGAGI, per germline. V dropped 6 bases and J dropped 6 bases, with 18 bases sitting between them. This CDR3 has 15 residues. This clone occurred a few times. Sequencing was done on a sample of peripheral blood. The gene calls are TRBV6-5 and TRBJ2-1, with D possibly TRBD2 on 5 matching bases. The clonotype was recovered from a man aged 55 to 70 with active COVID-19. CDR3 in DNA: TGTGCCAGCAGACCACCGGGAACATCGGGCAATGAGCAGTTCTTC. This codes for CASRPPGTSGNEQFF.